This TCR beta chain was identified in a study of T cells in Graves' hyperthyroidism and ophthalmopathy (dated by TCRdb to the late 2010s). For context, the study as a whole: Peripheral blood samples were taken at the time of initial diagnosis, prior to any treatment. Prospective prediction of ophthalmopathy was tested in an independent validation cohort of 18 to 20 hyperthyroidism patients and around 16 patients who later progressed to ophthalmopathy. Thyroid tissue and blood T-cell repertoires from roughly 6 Graves' hyperthyroidism patients were also compared in the study. The paper reports TCR Vbeta CDR3 sequencing of about 140 peripheral blood samples: around 45 ophthalmopathy, over 70 hyperthyroidism and around 17 progressor patients. After blood sampling, hyperthyroidism patients were treated with methimazole at a starting dose of 30 mg daily, and ophthalmopathy patients were treated with high-dose intravenous methylprednisolone. The roughly 100 discovery patients were randomly divided into training and test sets at a 7:3 ratio. To identify distinguishing TCR V-J signatures, a discovery cohort of 100 or so patients was used, comprising some 45 with Graves' ophthalmopathy and approximately 57 with stable Graves' hyperthyroidism. Paper-wide results and their limitations: During validation, the model predicted progression to ophthalmopathy a median of about 5.9 months ahead of onset, with 70.59% sensitivity and less than 85% specificity. Most expanded thyroid clonotypes (frequency above 0.001) were also detected in blood, a finding suggesting that blood repertoires may reflect thyroid immune responses. A 13 V-J signature model separated ophthalmopathy from stable hyperthyroidism, with 87.88% sensitivity and roughly 82% specificity in cross-validation and 80%/75% in testing. Sample size was not statistically predetermined, and blinding of investigators to group allocation was not performed.

The TCR beta CDR3 regions were amplified from the RNA transcripts. The TCR CDR3 was subjected to a first round of RT-PCR using the HTBI primer set and the Qiagen OneStep RT-PCR kit. Libraries were constructed in a second round of multiplex PCR, after which size selection and purification were carried out. Paired-end sequencing of the libraries was performed with 100 bp reads on an Illumina HiSeq2000. In the original analysis: SOAPnuke was used to process the raw data, throwing out any read that contained adapters or uncalled bases, had a mean Phred below 15, or lacked an exact constant-primer or identifier match. High-quality paired reads were merged using COPE v1.2.5, and each unique nucleotide sequence was defined as a clonotype. MiTCR v1.1 was used to align the clonotypes against IMGT TRBV, TRBD and TRBJ reference segments. The analysis included only V-J combinations with a frequency above 0.0001, which together covered around 99% of the repertoires. A TCS score was defined as the ratio between F50 (clonal expansion) and ExV (chaos), using BLOSUM62-based TCRdist between CDR3 peptides within each V-J. Welch's t-statistics and random forest reduced just over 500 V-J features to roughly 13, which were used in a naive Bayes classifier (R e1071). TCRdb passed the public sequencing reads through fastp at Q25 and MiXCR, retaining productive beta sequences. For every CDR3 protein sequence, its rows merge into one entry that carries the most common genes and DNA. The V and J calls were determined by TCRdb, not by the authors. Recorded for this sample are about 400,000 distinct CDR3 sequences; 13% of them occurred a single time. Roughly 8.3% of the sample comes from the top ten.

The CDR3 contains 15 residues, cysteine and phenylalanine counted. The retained sequence is limited to the CDR3, 45 bases, with the frame set at the first base. Trimming removed 8 bases from V and 1 base from J; the gene matches leave 13 bases unexplained. From a lookup of the germline V gene (reference sequence), CDR1 and CDR2 are GTSNPN and SVGIG. A patient counted as having stable Graves' hyperthyroidism if no progression to ophthalmopathy occurred over 18 months of follow-up. Hyperthyroidism patients were aged 18 to 65 years and newly diagnosed, with disease duration of less than 2 months. Exclusion was applied to patients with uncontrolled infections, other autoimmune diseases, pregnancy or lactation. Clinical symptoms, serum thyroxine and TRAb, thyroid ultrasound, and orbital computed tomography formed the basis for the diagnoses. PBMCs were isolated from approximately 10 ml of fresh peripheral blood by Ficoll-Paque density gradient centrifugation. Total RNA was extracted using Trizol reagent, and RNA quality was assessed on an Agilent 2100 Bioanalyzer.

This clonotype was seen only a few times. Its antigen target is currently unknown. Possible read error: a much larger clone is one base away. The clonotype comes from a woman between 18 and 29 years old with Graves' hyperthyroidism. The receptor chain draws on TRBV30 and TRBJ1-1; 7 of the junction bases match TRBD1. Sequencing was performed on blood. In nucleotide form, the sequence is TGTGCCAGGTTTCTAGGGGGCAAATCGAACACTGAAGCTTTCTTT. Its protein reads: CARFLGGKSNTEAFF.